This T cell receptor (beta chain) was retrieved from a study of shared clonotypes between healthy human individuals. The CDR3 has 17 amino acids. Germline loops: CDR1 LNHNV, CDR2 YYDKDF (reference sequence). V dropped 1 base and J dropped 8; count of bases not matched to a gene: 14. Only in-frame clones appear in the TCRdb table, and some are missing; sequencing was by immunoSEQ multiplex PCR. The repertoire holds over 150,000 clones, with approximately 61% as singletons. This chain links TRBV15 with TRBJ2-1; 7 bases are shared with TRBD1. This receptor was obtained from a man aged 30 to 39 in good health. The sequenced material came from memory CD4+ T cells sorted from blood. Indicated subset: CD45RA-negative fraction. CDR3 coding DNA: TGTGCCACCAGCAGAGGACAGGGTCAAAGGCAAGTATATGAGCAGTTCTTC. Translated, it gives CATSRGQGQRQVYEQFF.